The clone carrying this T cell receptor beta chain occurred once. Using immunoSEQ multiplex PCR, the repertoire was profiled, and TCRdb retains in-frame clones only, with some absent. The table lists a few hundred thousand clones, roughly 85% of them singletons. The sample belongs to a study of blood T cell repertoires in COVID-19. The CDR3 loop spans 15 amino acids. V lost 2 bases and J lost 0, with 5 bases in between. The V gene's germline CDR1 is SGHTA and CDR2 FQGNSA. The material sequenced was peripheral blood. V is TRBV7-2 and J is TRBJ2-6; D gene ambiguous. This TCR was recovered from a woman between 18 and 29 years old who had recovered from COVID-19. The CDR3 here is CASSLYVSGANVLTF. As DNA, the CDR3 is TGTGCCAGCAGCTTATATGTCTCTGGGGCCAACGTCCTGACTTTC.